This T cell receptor (beta chain) originates from a study of blood T cell repertoires in COVID-19. Looking at the study overall: Sites across the United States, Italy and Spain contributed samples from acute and convalescent COVID-19. PBMCs, B-cell-depleted T cells, or T cells were the source of the cDNA or gDNA that made up the material.

Original data processing: Nucleated cell number was recorded as an estimate derived from reference gene primer amplification. The data were produced by immunoSEQ multiplex PCR, yet TCRdb's version contains in-frame clones alone and is incomplete. V and J calls plus clone size are reproduced from that table; the DNA served to infer D and trimming. Among some 200,000 clones listed, around 80% were seen once. This clone was detected only a few times. V shed 2 bases, J shed 6 bases, and the junction held 2 bases outside the gene matches. Looked up from germline, CDR1 is MDHEN and CDR2 is SYDVKM. CDR3 length: 13 amino acids.

Material: peripheral blood. The TCR originated in a woman in her seventies with acute or convalescent COVID-19. The chain has TRBV28 and TRBJ1-2, with TRBD1 matching over 8 bases. CDR3 protein: CASSLNRGDGYTF. DNA of the CDR3: TGTGCCAGCAGTTTAAACAGGGGGGATGGCTACACCTTC.